A single sample gave rise to the 26 T cell receptor beta chains below, sequenced in a study of blood T cell repertoires in COVID-19 (dated by TCRdb to the early 2020s). Library preparation employed the immunoSEQ multiplex PCR assay. TCRdb holds this immuneACCESS table with in-frame rearrangements only. Some clones are missing; in checked studies, unresolved V genes explain under half, and the rest has no known cause. The sample table lists roughly 81,000 clones, 91% of them with a count of one. 1.9% of the sample is taken by the ten largest. Sequenced sample: peripheral blood. The receptors stem from a woman between 50 and 59 years old in a cohort sampled during active COVID-19.

DNA for the CDR3: TGTGCCAGCAGCGCGTTTGGGACAGGGGGCGTGAGCACTGAAGCTTTCTTT. Its protein is CASSAFGTGGVSTEAFF. The chain combines TRBV7-2 with TRBJ1-1; 12 bases map to TRBD1. The CDR3 loop spans 17 amino acids. Germline V gene lookup returns CDR1 SGHTA and CDR2 FQGNSA. With 5 bases clipped from V and 4 bases from J, the junction kept 11 bases outside the gene matches.

This chain links TRBV27 with TRBJ1-4; no firm D call. Deletions cut 5 bases from V and 6 bases from J, with 19 bases between. This CDR3 comprises 16 residues. Germline CDR1 is MNHEY and CDR2 is SMNVEV (reference sequence). DNA of the CDR3: TGTGCCAGCAGTCCAAGAGGGTCGGTTTCGGATGAAAAACTGTTTTTT. This codes for CASSPRGSVSDEKLFF.

This sequence joins TRBV5-5 and TRBJ2-5; D is ambiguous. The CDR3 totals 15 residues. Looked up from germline, CDR1 is SGHKS and CDR2 is YYEKEE (reference sequence). Trimming stripped 1 base from V and 2 bases from J, with 12 bases between. The CDR3 loop is CASSLLAPQQETQYF. Written as DNA, the CDR3 is TGTGCCAGCAGCTTGTTAGCCCCTCAGCAAGAGACCCAGTACTTC.

The chain couples TRBV5-6 to TRBJ1-4; D might be TRBD1 (6 bases). Deletions cut 3 bases from V and 4 bases from J, with 22 bases between. The V gene's germline CDR1 is SGHDT and CDR2 YYEEEE. The CDR3 is 18 residues long. The CDR3 DNA reads as TGTGCCAGCAGCTCCCTAAAAACCCGGACAGACTTTAATGAAAAACTGTTTTTT. It yields the protein CASSSLKTRTDFNEKLFF.

CDR3 DNA: TGTGCCAGCACCCCCTGGGGGACGGGAGCCCACAATGAGCAGTTCTTC. Its protein is CASTPWGTGAHNEQFF. The rearrangement joins TRBV28 to TRBJ2-1; tentative D call: TRBD2 (6 bases). The CDR3 is 16 amino acids. Deletions cut 7 bases from V and 5 bases from J, with 21 bases between. Germline V gene data show CDR1 as MDHEN and CDR2 as SYDVKM.

This clone was seen a single time. The gene calls are TRBV3-1 (or the pseudogene TRBV3-2) and TRBJ2-3, with 13 positions matching TRBD2. Germline values: CDR1 LGHDT, CDR2 YNNKEL (reference sequence). V was clipped by 0 bases and J by 2 bases; unmatched bases: 2. This CDR3 contains 17 residues. The CDR3, as DNA: TGTGCCAGCAGCCAAGAGGGACTAGCGGGGACCACAGATACGCAGTATTTT. Translated, it gives CASSQEGLAGTTDTQYF.

The chain combines TRBV11-3 with TRBJ2-1; 8 nucleotides match TRBD2. Germline trimming cut 3 bases from V and 4 bases from J; bases unmatched to any gene: 5. The germline V gene has CDR1 SGHNT and CDR2 YENEEA. The length of the CDR3 is 15 residues. The CDR3 protein is CASSLTEREYNEQFF. CDR3 coding DNA: TGTGCCAGCAGCTTGACCGAGCGGGAGTACAATGAGCAGTTCTTC.

This clone occurred a few times. The CDR3 reads CASSQQPGQGPYEQYF. CDR3 DNA sequence: TGCGCCAGCAGTCAGCAGCCGGGACAGGGTCCCTACGAGCAGTACTTC. The V and J genes are TRBV5-1 and TRBJ2-7, with 9 bases that match TRBD1. The CDR3 covers 16 residues. Germline V gene lookup returns CDR1 SGHRS and CDR2 YFSETQ. V was pared by 5 bases and J by 2 bases, with 11 bases of the junction left unmatched.

J is TRBJ2-1 and V is TRBV6-1; TRBD1 matches 9 bases. This CDR3 has 16 amino acids. Losses at the gene ends were 2 bases for V and 4 bases for J; bases not matched to a gene: 6. Germline CDR1 MNHNS, CDR2 SASEGT. DNA of the CDR3: TGTGCCAGCAGTGAATCCACAGGGGGCGGGTACAATGAGCAGTTCTTC. Translated: CASSESTGGGYNEQFF.

The J gene is TRBJ1-6, the V gene TRBV18, with D uncertain. Looked up from germline, CDR1 is KGHSH and CDR2 is LQKENI. There are 17 residues in the CDR3. Trimming took 2 bases from V and 0 from J, leaving 11 bases between them. Here the CDR3 DNA reads TGTGCCAGCTCACCATCAAGTGAGAGCTCCTATAATTCACCCCTCCACTTT. Translation: CASSPSSESSYNSPLHF.

V is TRBV6-6 and J is TRBJ2-3; 7 positions agree with TRBD1. Per the germline V gene, CDR1 is MNHNY and CDR2 is SVGAGI (reference sequence). The CDR3 spans 16 residues. The V gene end was trimmed by 5 bases and the J gene end by 3 bases; junction bases not matched to a gene: 11. The CDR3 loop is CASSKPTGAGTDTQYF. The CDR3 nucleotides read TGTGCCAGCAGTAAACCCACAGGGGCAGGAACAGATACGCAGTATTTT.

J is TRBJ2-7 and V is TRBV11-1; D unresolved. CDR3 length equals 15 residues. The germline CDR1 and CDR2 sequences are SGHAT and FQDESV (reference sequence). V lost 3 bases, J lost 0 bases, and 12 bases lay in between. CDR3 sequence (DNA): TGTGCCAGCAGCTTCCGCACGGTAAACTCCTACGAGCAGTACTTC. It is translated as CASSFRTVNSYEQYF.

In this sample, this clone turned up once. The chain's CDR3 is CASSGNRATNEKLFF. The CDR3 DNA reads as TGTGCCAGCTCCGGAAACAGGGCAACTAATGAAAAACTGTTTTTT. This chain uses TRBV18 with TRBJ1-4; D possibly corresponds to TRBD1 (6 bases). V lost 6 bases and J 0 bases, leaving 11 bases between the germline ends. This CDR3 is built from 15 residues. The V gene's germline CDR1 is KGHSH and CDR2 LQKENI.

The count of this clone is one. The chain recombines TRBV19 with TRBJ2-3, with TRBD1 matching 9 bases. This CDR3 spans 16 amino acids. Germline CDR1 LNHDA, CDR2 SQIVND (reference sequence). V shed 4 bases and J 2 bases; nucleotides not matched to a gene: 7. CDR3 sequence: CASSTGQGIDTDTQYF. In DNA, the CDR3 is TGTGCCAGTAGTACCGGACAGGGGATCGACACAGATACGCAGTATTTT.

This clone was seen more than once but under ten times. This rearrangement joins TRBV30 to TRBJ1-5; D call uncertain. Germline V gene lookup returns CDR1 GTSNPN and CDR2 SVGIG (reference sequence). V was trimmed by 0 bases and J by 5 bases, leaving 8 bases between them. The CDR3 is 13 amino acids. As DNA, the CDR3 is TGTGCCTGGAGTGTACGAGGAGATCAGCCCCAGCATTTT. It codes for CAWSVRGDQPQHF. Supplemented by reference TRBV30 and TRBJ1-5, the full variable domain reads SQTIHQWPATLVQPVGSPLSLECTVEGTSNPNLYWYRQAAGRGLQLLFYSVGIGQISSEVPQNLSASRPQDRQFILSSKKLLLSDSGFYLCAWSVRGDQPQHFGDGTRLSIL.

For this clone: The same CDR3 can be traced to other DNA sequences in this sample. This chain links TRBV7-9 with TRBJ1-4; unclear D gene. Germline V gene lookup returns CDR1 SEHNR and CDR2 FQNEAQ (reference sequence). The CDR3 covers 13 residues. The germline V and J ends were trimmed by 1 base and 8 bases, with 8 bases remaining between them. As DNA, the CDR3 is TGTGCCAGCAGCTTAGGGGAGGGAGAAAAACTGTTTTTT. This encodes CASSLGEGEKLFF.

The chain recombines TRBV28 with TRBJ2-1; 8 nucleotides agree with TRBD1. Germline V gene lookup returns CDR1 MDHEN and CDR2 SYDVKM. The CDR3 extends over 16 amino acids. V trimming: 8 bases; J trimming: 7 bases; junction bases outside the gene matches: 16. Written as DNA, the CDR3 is TGTGCCAGCGGGGACGCCGGGACAGGTGCACCGAATGAGCAGTTCTTC. It encodes CASGDAGTGAPNEQFF.

A few counts support this clone. The chain is built from TRBV6-5 and TRBJ1-6; 9 bases map to TRBD1. The CDR3 runs 13 residues. Trimming cost V 6 bases and J 9 bases; bases outside gene matches: 3. The germline CDR1 and CDR2 sequences are MNHEY and SVGAGI. The CDR3 DNA sequence: TGTGCCAGCAGAACGGACAGGGGTTCACCCCTCCACTTT. It specifies CASRTDRGSPLHF.

The chain links TRBV19 to TRBJ2-1, with a possible D match to TRBD2 (5 bases). V lost 0 bases and J lost 0, with 6 bases in between. Germline CDR1 LNHDA, CDR2 SQIVND (reference sequence). The CDR3 contains 15 residues. The CDR3 region is CASSIEGSSYNEQFF. CDR3 in DNA: TGTGCCAGTAGTATAGAGGGGAGCTCCTACAATGAGCAGTTCTTC. The variable domain in full, with the rest retrieved from reference TRBV19 and TRBJ2-1, is DGGITQSPKYLFRKEGQNVTLSCEQNLNHDAMYWYRQDPGQGLRLIYYSQIVNDFQKGDIAEGYSVSREKKESFPLTVTSAQKNPTAFYLCASSIEGSSYNEQFFGPGTRLTVL.

The chain couples TRBV5-4 to TRBJ2-5; possible D gene TRBD2, 5 bases. The CDR3 is made up of 13 amino acids. V gave up 0 bases and J gave up 5 bases, with 8 bases separating them. CDR1 is SGHNT and CDR2 is YYREEE in the germline V gene (reference sequence). The CDR3 DNA is TGTGCCAGCAGCTTGGCCGGCGGGGAGACCCAGTACTTC. This encodes CASSLAGGETQYF.

This clone was detected only once. CDR3 DNA: TGTGCCAGCAGCTTGTCACAGCCCATGAACACTGAAGCTTTCTTT. This encodes CASSLSQPMNTEAFF. The V call is TRBV7-8, the J call TRBJ1-1; D unresolved. Germline CDR1 reads SGHVS; CDR2 reads FQNEAQ. The CDR3 runs to 15 residues. V was pared by 3 bases and J by 0 bases, with 11 bases between.

This sequence joins TRBV25-1 and TRBJ2-2; no firm D call. The germline V and J ends were trimmed by 2 bases and 4 bases, with 5 bases remaining between them. The CDR3 length is 13 residues. The germline gives CDR1 MGHDK, CDR2 SYGVNS. CDR3 loop: CASSEGPTGELFF. CDR3 bases: TGTGCCAGCAGTGAAGGGCCCACCGGGGAGCTGTTTTTT.

The chain combines TRBV29-1 with TRBJ2-2; no reliable D call. The CDR3 consists of 12 residues. V dropped 7 bases and J dropped 0 bases, with 6 bases sitting between them. Germline values: CDR1 SQVTM, CDR2 ANQGSEA. The CDR3 protein is CSAGSNTGELFF. The CDR3 nucleotides are TGCAGCGCCGGGTCGAACACCGGGGAGCTGTTTTTT.

The sample holds one count of this clone. V and J are TRBV18 and TRBJ2-7, with 10 bases identical to TRBD1. This CDR3 contains 16 residues. CDR1 is KGHSH, CDR2 LQKENI, per germline. The V segment lost 3 bases and the J segment 5 bases; nucleotides outside the gene matches: 10. Here the CDR3 reads CASSPRPGTGEHEQYF. The CDR3, as DNA: TGTGCCAGCTCACCCCGCCCGGGGACAGGGGAACACGAGCAGTACTTC.

The gene calls are TRBV19 and TRBJ1-4; D perhaps matches TRBD1 (6 bases). Looked up from germline, CDR1 is LNHDA and CDR2 is SQIVND (reference sequence). The CDR3 has 16 amino acids. With 9 bases removed from V and 0 bases from J, the gap between germline ends came to 17 bases. The CDR3 nucleotides read TGTGCCAGCATTAGACAGGAGAGTCCAACTAATGAAAAACTGTTTTTT. Translating it yields CASIRQESPTNEKLFF.

The chain has TRBV6-6 and TRBJ1-6; 7 bases line up with TRBD1. The CDR3 is 14 residues long. CDR1 and CDR2 from the germline V gene are MNHNY and SVGAGI (reference sequence). V lost 11 bases, J lost 4 bases, and 8 bases stayed unmatched. The CDR3 nucleotides read TGTGCCGGATCACCGGGACAGTATAATTCACCCCTCCACTTT. Encoded protein: CAGSPGQYNSPLHF.